This TCR beta chain was recovered during a study of vaccination and CD4 T cells after COVID-19. A note on this clonotype: Its antigen is unidentified.

The CDR3 is 14 amino acids. V shed 4 bases and J 7 bases; nucleotides not matched to a gene: 1. Germline CDR1 and CDR2: ENHRY and SYGVKD. The treatment denotes: roughly 10-day PBMC culture with coronavirus spike peptide pools or control peptides (ViraFEST assay). Cultured CD4+ T cells had their DNA profiled by the Oncomine TCR Beta short-read assay. MiXCR, run by TCRdb on the PCR reads, gives a single entry per CDR3 protein. The table includes fewer than 18,000 distinct CDR3 sequences, approximately 53% detected once. This chain links TRBV10-3 with TRBJ2-1; 13 bases map to TRBD2. This clonotype was obtained from a human donor who had recovered from COVID-19. Sequencing used CD4+ T cells from blood, cultured in vitro. CDR3 in amino acids: CAISGTSGGNEQFF. The CDR3 DNA reads as TGTGCCATCAGTGGGACTAGCGGGGGAAATGAGCAGTTCTTC.